Listed below are T cell receptor beta chains from one sample, sequenced in a study of cytomegalovirus exposure and HLA in healthy donors. The repertoire was sequenced with immunoSEQ multiplex PCR; TCRdb's copy has only in-frame clones and lacks some. The repertoire holds some 160,000 clones, with roughly 80% as singletons. Material for sequencing was PBMCs. The source of these receptors is a man in his sixties in good health and CMV-seronegative. The CDR3 runs from the conserved cysteine through the conserved F or W. A D gene is named only where the DNA matches it firmly. Clone sizes are given selectively: once, few, many, or a class where the clone is expanded.

abundance	d_gene	v_gene	j_gene	CDR3aa
NA	TRBD2	TRBV5-1	TRBJ2-1	CASSLGTSGYNEQFF
NA	TRBD2	TRBV7-9	TRBJ2-7	CASSLSSGGEQYF
NA	TRBD1	TRBV27	TRBJ2-5	CASSPTGPQETQYF
NA	TRBD2	TRBV5-6	TRBJ2-5	CASSLSAGVVQETQYF
NA	NA	TRBV28	TRBJ2-7	CASSFLGRETYEQYF
NA	TRBD2	TRBV10-3	TRBJ2-1	CAIRGREGPYNEQFF
few	NA	TRBV19	TRBJ2-2	CASSVQGVTGELFF
NA	TRBD2	TRBV7-8	TRBJ2-2	CASTLVAGGARISGELFF
once	TRBD1	TRBV19	TRBJ1-1	CASSLRDRGHTEAFF
once	NA	TRBV19	TRBJ1-5	CASTDDTSNQPQHF
NA	TRBD1	TRBV6-1	TRBJ1-3	CASSEAYGWDRDRVSGNTIYF
NA	NA	TRBV19	TRBJ2-2	CASSPGVVPNTGELFF
once	NA	TRBV19	TRBJ2-7	CAREPRDFSYEQYF
many	TRBD1	TRBV25-1	TRBJ1-2	CASSERTGAYGYTF
NA	TRBD2	TRBV4-1	TRBJ2-3	CASSQDLGSGVGDTQYF
few	NA	TRBV7-8	TRBJ2-1	CASSLAGSSSSYNEQFF
NA	TRBD1	TRBV5-1	TRBJ1-2	CASSTTTGGTGGYTF
NA	NA	TRBV6-6	TRBJ1-1	CASGYRQVEAFF
NA	NA	TRBV7-2	TRBJ2-1	CASSLAGVLPDEQFF
NA	TRBD2	TRBV7-2	TRBJ2-7	CASSLGGGGSSYEQYF
NA	NA	TRBV19	TRBJ1-2	CASSTQSYGYTF
NA	TRBD2	TRBV4-2	TRBJ2-1	CASSRRPSGGQASYNEQFF
once	TRBD1	TRBV29-1	TRBJ1-1	CSVETGGGYTEAFF
NA	NA	TRBV2	TRBJ1-5	CASSKDLSTSNQPQHF
few	NA	TRBV5-5	TRBJ1-4	CASSPQPATNEKLFF
once	NA	TRBV6-6	TRBJ2-2	CASSYLRTVNTGELFF
once	TRBD1	TRBV5-1	TRBJ2-7	CASSLTGQDSYEQYF
NA	NA	TRBV5-1	TRBJ2-1	CASSPLQGFRVEQFF
NA	TRBD1	TRBV5-1	TRBJ1-1	CASSTGQALNTEAFF
few	NA	TRBV2	TRBJ1-6	CASSEALPGLGSPLHF
few	NA	TRBV4-3	TRBJ1-1	CASSQDGRGLENTEAFF
NA	TRBD2	TRBV13	TRBJ2-5	CASSFGTSRLLETQYF
once	TRBD2	TRBV6-9	TRBJ2-7	CASSYAQGPGASGRALSYEQYF
NA	TRBD1	TRBV19	TRBJ1-2	CASSKTGSHRIISDYGYTF
NA	NA	TRBV19	TRBJ1-5	CASRRTTGGGQPQHF
NA	TRBD2	TRBV29-1	TRBJ2-7	CSAMTSGGEQYF
NA	NA	TRBV5-6	TRBJ1-5	CASSLVNQPQHF
NA	NA	TRBV5-1	TRBJ1-2	CASSLEGLGLMGSNYGYTF
NA	NA	TRBV1	TRBJ1-2	CTSSHGGIPYGYPF
NA	TRBD1	TRBV5-1	TRBJ1-5	CASSPGTGNQPQHF
NA	TRBD1	TRBV6-1	TRBJ1-5	CASRGQFNQPQHF
few	TRBD1	TRBV7-9	TRBJ1-2	CASSTAGQGFGYTF
NA	NA	TRBV5-1	TRBJ1-1	CASRVVGGNTEAFF